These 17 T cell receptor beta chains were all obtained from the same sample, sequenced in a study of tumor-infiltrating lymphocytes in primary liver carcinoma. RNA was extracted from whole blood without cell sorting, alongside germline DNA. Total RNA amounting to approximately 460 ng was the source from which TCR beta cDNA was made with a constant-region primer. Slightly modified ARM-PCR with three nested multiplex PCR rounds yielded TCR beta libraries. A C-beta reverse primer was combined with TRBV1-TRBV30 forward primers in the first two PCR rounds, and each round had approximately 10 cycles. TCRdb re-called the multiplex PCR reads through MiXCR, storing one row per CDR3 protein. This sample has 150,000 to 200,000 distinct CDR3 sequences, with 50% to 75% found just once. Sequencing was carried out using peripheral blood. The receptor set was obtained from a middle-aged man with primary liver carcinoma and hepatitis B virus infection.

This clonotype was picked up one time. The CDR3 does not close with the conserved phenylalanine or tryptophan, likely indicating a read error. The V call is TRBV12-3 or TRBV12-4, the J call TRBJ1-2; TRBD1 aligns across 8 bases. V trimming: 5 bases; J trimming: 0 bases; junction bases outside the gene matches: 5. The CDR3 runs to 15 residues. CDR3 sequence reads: CASSLRDRPNYGYTL. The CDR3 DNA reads TGTGCCAGCAGTCTCCGGGACAGGCCTAACTATGGCTACACCTTA.

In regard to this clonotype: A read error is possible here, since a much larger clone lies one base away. The CDR3 loop reads CSVGREVDTAELFF. CDR3 nucleotide sequence: TGCAGCGTTGGACGGGAGGTGGACACCGCGGAGCTGTTTTTT. The chain has TRBV29-1 and TRBJ2-2; TRBD2 matches at 7 bases. The CDR3 is 14 amino acids. The germline V gene has CDR1 SQVTM and CDR2 ANQGSEA.

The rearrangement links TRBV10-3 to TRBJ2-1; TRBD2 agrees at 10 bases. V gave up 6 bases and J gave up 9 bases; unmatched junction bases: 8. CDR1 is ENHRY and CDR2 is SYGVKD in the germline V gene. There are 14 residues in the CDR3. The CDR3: CAIRNSQREGEQFF. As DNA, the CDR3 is TGTGCCATCAGGAACTCCCAGCGGGAGGGTGAGCAGTTCTTC.

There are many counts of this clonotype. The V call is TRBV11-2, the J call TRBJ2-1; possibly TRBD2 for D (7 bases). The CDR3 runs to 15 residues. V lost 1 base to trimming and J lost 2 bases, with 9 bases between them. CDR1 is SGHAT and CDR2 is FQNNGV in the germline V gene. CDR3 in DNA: TGTGCCAGCAGCTTAGGGGGGGGGCCCTACAATGAGCAGTTCTTC. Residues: CASSLGGGPYNEQFF.

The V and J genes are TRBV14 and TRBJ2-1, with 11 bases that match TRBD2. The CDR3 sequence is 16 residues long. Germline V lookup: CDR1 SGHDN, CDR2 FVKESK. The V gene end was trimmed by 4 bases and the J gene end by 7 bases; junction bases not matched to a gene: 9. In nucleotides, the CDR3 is TGTGCCAGCAGCCCCTTACTAGCGGGAGTAACTAATGAGCAGTTCTTC. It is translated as CASSPLLAGVTNEQFF.

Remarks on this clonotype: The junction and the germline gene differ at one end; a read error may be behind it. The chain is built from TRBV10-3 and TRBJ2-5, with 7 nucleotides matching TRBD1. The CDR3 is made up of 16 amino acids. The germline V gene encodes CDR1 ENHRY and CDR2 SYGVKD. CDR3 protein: CAISGQTGTDQEIQYF. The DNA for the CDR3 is TGTGCCATCAGTGGGCAAACAGGGACAGACCAAGAGATCCAGTACTTC.

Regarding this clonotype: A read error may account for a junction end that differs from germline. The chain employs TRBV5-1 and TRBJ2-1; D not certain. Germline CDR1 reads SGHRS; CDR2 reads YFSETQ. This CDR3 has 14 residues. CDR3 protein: CASSMEHTHNDQFF. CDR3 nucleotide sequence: TGCGCCAGCAGCATGGAACACACCCACAATGACCAGTTCTTC.

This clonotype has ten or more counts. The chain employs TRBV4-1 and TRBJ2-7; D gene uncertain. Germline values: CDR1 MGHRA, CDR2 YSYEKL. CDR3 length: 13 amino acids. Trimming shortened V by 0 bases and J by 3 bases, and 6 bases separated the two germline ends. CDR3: CASSQDLHYEQYF. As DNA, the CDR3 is TGCGCCAGCAGCCAAGATCTGCACTACGAGCAGTACTTC.

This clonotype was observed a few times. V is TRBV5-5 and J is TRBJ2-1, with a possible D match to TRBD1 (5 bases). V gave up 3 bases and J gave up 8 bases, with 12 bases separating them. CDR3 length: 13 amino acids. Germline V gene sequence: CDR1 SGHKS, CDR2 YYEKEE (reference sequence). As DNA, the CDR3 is TGTGCCAGCAGCTCTGCGCAGGGCCATGAGCAGTTCTTC. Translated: CASSSAQGHEQFF.

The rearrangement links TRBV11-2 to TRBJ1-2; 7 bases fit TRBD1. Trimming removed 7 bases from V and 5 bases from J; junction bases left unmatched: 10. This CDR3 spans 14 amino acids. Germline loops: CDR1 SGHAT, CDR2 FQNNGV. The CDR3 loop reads CASNSGQEGYGYTF. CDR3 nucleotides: TGTGCCAGCAACTCCGGACAGGAAGGATATGGCTACACCTTC.

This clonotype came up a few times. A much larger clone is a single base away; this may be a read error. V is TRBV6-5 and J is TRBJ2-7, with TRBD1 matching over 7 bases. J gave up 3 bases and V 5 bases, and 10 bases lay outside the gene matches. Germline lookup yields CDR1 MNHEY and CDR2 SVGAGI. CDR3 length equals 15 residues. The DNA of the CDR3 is TGTGCCAGCAGTACCTTAAGACAGGGCATCTACGAGCAGTACTTC. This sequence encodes CASSTLRQGIYEQYF.

As DNA, the CDR3 is TGTGCCAGCAGTTCCGGCGGGAGGCAAAGAGATACGCAGTATTTT. It translates to CASSSGGRQRDTQYF. The chain recombines TRBV28 with TRBJ2-3; TRBD2 agrees at 8 bases. Germline V gene lookup returns CDR1 MDHEN and CDR2 SYDVKM. V was clipped by 4 bases and J by 5 bases; unmatched bases: 8. This CDR3 is 15 amino acids long.

The CDR3 spells CASSLGSRIDTEAFF. The CDR3, as DNA: TGTGCCAGCAGCTTAGGTTCCAGGATAGACACTGAAGCTTTCTTT. The rearrangement joins TRBV11-2 to TRBJ1-1; D remains unclear. The CDR3 extends over 15 amino acids. CDR1 SGHAT and CDR2 FQNNGV come from the germline V gene. Trimming took off 1 base at V and 3 bases at J, with 12 bases between the two ends.

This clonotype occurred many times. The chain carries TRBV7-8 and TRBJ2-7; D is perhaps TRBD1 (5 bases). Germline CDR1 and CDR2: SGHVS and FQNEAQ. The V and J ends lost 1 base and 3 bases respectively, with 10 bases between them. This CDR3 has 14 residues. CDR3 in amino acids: CASSLGTDNYEQYF. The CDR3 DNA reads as TGTGCCAGCAGCTTAGGGACGGACAACTACGAGCAGTACTTC.

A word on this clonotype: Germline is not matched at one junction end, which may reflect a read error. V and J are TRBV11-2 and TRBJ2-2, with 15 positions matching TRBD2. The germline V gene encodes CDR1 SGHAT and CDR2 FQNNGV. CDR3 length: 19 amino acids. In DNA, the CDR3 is TGTGCTAGCAGCTTAGCTGGACTAGCGGGAGGGCCGGGCACCGGGGAGCTGTTTTTT. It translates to CASSLAGLAGGPGTGELFF.

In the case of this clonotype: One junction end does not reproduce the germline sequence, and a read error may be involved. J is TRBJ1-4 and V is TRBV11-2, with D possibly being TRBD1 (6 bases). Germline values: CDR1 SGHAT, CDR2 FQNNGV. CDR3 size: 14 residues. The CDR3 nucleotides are TGTGCTAGCAGCCTGGGGCCAGGGGATGAAAAACTGTTTTTT. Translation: CASSLGPGDEKLFF.

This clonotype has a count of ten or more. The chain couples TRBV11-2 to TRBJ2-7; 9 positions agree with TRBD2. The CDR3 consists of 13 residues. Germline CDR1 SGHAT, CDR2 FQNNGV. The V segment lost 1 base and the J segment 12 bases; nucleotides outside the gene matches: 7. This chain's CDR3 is CASSLVGLAGLYF. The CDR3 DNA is TGTGCCAGCAGCTTAGTAGGCCTAGCGGGGTTGTACTTC. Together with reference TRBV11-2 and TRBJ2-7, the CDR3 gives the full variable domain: EAGVAQSPRYKIIEKRQSVAFWCNPISGHATLYWYQQILGQGPKLLIQFQNNGVVDDSQLPKDRFSAERLKGVDSTLKIQPAKLEDSAVYLCASSLVGLAGLYFGPGTRLTVT.